This T cell receptor beta chain emerged from a study of spatial heterogeneity in lung cancer. Study-level information: Alpha-chain sequences were consistently detected less often than beta-chain sequences. More than 8.5 raw reads, on average, carried each unique TCR and UMI combination.

The germline V gene has CDR1 SEHNR and CDR2 FQNEAQ (reference sequence). J gave up 2 bases and V 4 bases, and 5 bases lay outside the gene matches. This CDR3 has 15 amino acids. The presence of a unique molecular identifier marked each TCR cDNA molecule. TCRdb re-derived calls from the 5' RACE reads in MiXCR, one entry per CDR3 protein. Counted here are 6,000 to 8,500 distinct CDR3 sequences, 5.4% occurring once; the ten biggest clones make up roughly 8%. This clonotype ranks as medium-sized. As for time point: sample taken at primary tumor resection. Material for sequencing was whole RNA from tumor, nontumor lung or frozen PBMC, left unsorted. Patients with untreated early-stage non-small cell lung cancer, numbering some 72, were the donors.

The sequenced sample was normal lung tissue next to the tumor, obtained at surgery. This TCR was recovered from a female donor with early-stage non-small cell lung cancer. The rearrangement joins TRBV7-9 to TRBJ1-5; 7 bases map to TRBD1. CDR3 region: CASSSNRGGNQPQHF. The CDR3, as DNA: TGTGCCAGCAGCTCAAACAGGGGTGGCAATCAGCCCCAGCATTTT.